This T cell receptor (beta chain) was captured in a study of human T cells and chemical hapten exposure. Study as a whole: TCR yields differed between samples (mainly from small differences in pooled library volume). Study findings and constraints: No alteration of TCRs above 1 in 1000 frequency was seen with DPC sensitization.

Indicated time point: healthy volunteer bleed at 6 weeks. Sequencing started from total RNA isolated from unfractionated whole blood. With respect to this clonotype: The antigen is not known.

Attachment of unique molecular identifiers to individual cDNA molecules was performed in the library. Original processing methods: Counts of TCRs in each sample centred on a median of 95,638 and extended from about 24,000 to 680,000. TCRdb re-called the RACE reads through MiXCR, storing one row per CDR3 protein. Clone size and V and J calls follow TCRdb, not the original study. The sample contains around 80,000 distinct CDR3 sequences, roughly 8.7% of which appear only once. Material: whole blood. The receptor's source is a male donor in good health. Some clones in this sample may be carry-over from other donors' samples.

The DNA for the CDR3 is TGTGCCAGCAGCGTGGGACCGGGGGTTTTCCAAGAGACCCAGTACTTC. It translates to CASSVGPGVFQETQYF. This sequence joins TRBV11-2 and TRBJ2-5, with a possible D match to TRBD2 (6 bases). The ends were cut back, 5 bases at V and 1 base at J, with 17 bases in the middle. The CDR3 length is 16 residues. Germline V gene sequence: CDR1 SGHAT, CDR2 FQNNGV.